A single sample is the source of the 30 T cell receptor beta chains below, sequenced in a study of shared T cell receptors in the human thymus. Here immunoSEQ multiplex PCR was the method, and the copy in TCRdb shows in-frame clones only, minus some. The repertoire holds 700,000 or so clones, with 80% to 90% as singletons. This sample was shared with a second study, whose subject was human thymus T cells.

What was sequenced was thymocytes. The receptor source for this set is a girl under two years old with a congenital heart defect.

This clone was found once. The CDR3: CASSKEGDLTEAFF. CDR3 coding DNA: TGTGCCAGCAGCAAAGAAGGGGATTTGACTGAAGCTTTCTTT. V and J are TRBV21-1 and TRBJ1-1; the DNA was not used to check the table's D call, TRBD1. TRBV21-1 is designated a pseudogene. The CDR3 length is 14 residues.

The chain joins TRBV9 to TRBJ1-2; D possibly corresponds to TRBD1 (6 bases). This CDR3 comprises 12 residues. The V gene's germline CDR1 is SGDLS and CDR2 YYNGEE. Between the trimmed V and J ends, which lost 6 bases and 7 bases, there was a span of 13 bases. The CDR3 protein is CASTGRGGGYTF. The CDR3 coding sequence is TGTGCCAGCACGGGCCGAGGGGGTGGCTACACCTTC.

The V call is TRBV4-2, the J call TRBJ1-1, with a weak D call TRBD1 (6 bases). The CDR3 extends over 15 amino acids. V gave up 1 base and J gave up 5 bases, with 14 bases separating them. Germline CDR1 LGHNA, CDR2 YNFKEQ. CDR3 coding DNA: TGTGCCAGCAGCCAAGTAAACAGGGTTTGGACTGAAGCTTTCTTT. Its protein is CASSQVNRVWTEAFF.

This clone has just a few counts. The chain uses TRBV9 and TRBJ1-5; 7 nucleotides match TRBD1. The CDR3 is 15 residues long. J was trimmed by 0 bases and V by 2 bases; bases with no gene match: 2. Germline CDR1 reads SGDLS; CDR2 reads YYNGEE. The DNA of the CDR3 is TGTGCCAGCAGCGTCACAGGGGATAGCAATCAGCCCCAGCATTTT. Encoded protein: CASSVTGDSNQPQHF.

The gene calls are TRBV30 and TRBJ1-1; TRBD1 matches at 9 bases. This CDR3 spans 15 amino acids. CDR1 GTSNPN and CDR2 SVGIG come from the germline V gene (reference sequence). J was trimmed by 1 base and V by 3 bases; bases with no gene match: 6. CDR3 nucleotides: TGTGCCTGGAGGGACAGGGGACAGCCGAACACTGAAGCTTTCTTT. This sequence encodes CAWRDRGQPNTEAFF.

Turning to this clone: A junction boundary mismatches the germline segment, possibly from a read error. J is TRBJ1-1 and V is TRBV7-2; D unresolved. The length of the CDR3 is 11 residues. Germline values: CDR1 SGHTA, CDR2 FQGNSA. In nucleotides, the CDR3 is TGTGCCAGCAGCTGCTGGACTGGAGCTTTCTTT. Translating gives CASSCWTGAFF. Filled out from reference TRBV7-2 and TRBJ1-1, the complete variable domain reads GAGVSQSPSNKVTEKGKDVELRCDPISGHTALYWYRQSLGQGLEFLIYFQGNSAPDKSGLPSDRFSAERTGGSVSTLTIQRTQQEDSAVYLCASSCWTGAFFGQGTRLTVV.

The rearrangement joins TRBV7-9 to TRBJ2-2; 9 positions agree with TRBD1. From germline, CDR1 is SEHNR and CDR2 FQNEAQ (reference sequence). This CDR3 spans 16 amino acids. J gave up 3 bases and V 5 bases, and 7 bases lay outside the gene matches. CDR3 coding DNA: TGTGCCAGCAGCCCTTACAGGGGGCGGGACACCGGGGAGCTGTTTTTT. As protein: CASSPYRGRDTGELFF.

The CDR3 reads CATSRAVIHQPQHF. The DNA for the CDR3 is TGTGCCACCAGCAGAGCGGTCATACATCAGCCCCAGCATTTT. V is TRBV15 and J is TRBJ1-5; D gene unclear. V lost 1 base, J lost 5 bases, and 9 bases lay in between. Germline CDR1 LNHNV, CDR2 YYDKDF (reference sequence). This CDR3 is built from 14 residues.

The rearrangement uses TRBV2 and TRBJ1-2; 8 positions match TRBD1. This CDR3 has 16 amino acids. The germline CDR1 and CDR2 sequences are SNHLY and FYNNEI. The V gene end was trimmed by 4 bases and the J gene end by 3 bases; junction bases not matched to a gene: 10. Here the CDR3 reads CASSGLRTGTYYGYTF. The CDR3 DNA reads as TGTGCCAGCAGTGGCCTGAGGACAGGGACCTACTATGGCTACACCTTC.

The J gene is TRBJ2-6, the V gene TRBV7-9; D ambiguous. The CDR3 is 18 residues long. Per germline, CDR1 SEHNR and CDR2 FQNEAQ (reference sequence). Trimming left V 8 bases short and J 0 bases short, with 20 bases between. The CDR3 region is CASGLVRRPSSGANVLTF. As DNA, the CDR3 is TGTGCCAGCGGCCTTGTGAGGCGCCCATCCTCTGGGGCCAACGTCCTGACTTTC.

The chain combines TRBV5-1 with TRBJ2-1; unclear D gene. V lost 1 base to trimming and J lost 5 bases, with 7 bases between them. The CDR3 consists of 13 residues. The germline gives CDR1 SGHRS, CDR2 YFSETQ. The CDR3: CASSLKRNNEQFF. CDR3 coding DNA: TGCGCCAGCAGCTTGAAGAGGAACAATGAGCAGTTCTTC.

The chain employs TRBV19 and TRBJ1-1; 7 positions match TRBD1. The germline V gene has CDR1 LNHDA and CDR2 SQIVND (reference sequence). This CDR3 is 20 amino acids long. V was clipped by 2 bases and J by 4 bases; unmatched bases: 22. The CDR3 region is CASSIRDSILDYARSTEAFF. Written as DNA, the CDR3 is TGTGCCAGTAGTATAAGGGACAGTATTCTCGACTATGCCCGGAGCACTGAAGCTTTCTTT.

The chain combines TRBV4-1 with TRBJ2-7; 7 bases agree with TRBD2. Germline V gene data show CDR1 as MGHRA and CDR2 as YSYEKL. The CDR3 covers 18 residues. Unmatched junction bases numbered 14, after V lost 1 base and J lost 2 bases. The CDR3 protein is CASSQGGVWPSGTYEQYF. Here the CDR3 DNA reads TGCGCCAGCAGCCAAGGAGGGGTCTGGCCTAGCGGTACCTACGAGCAGTACTTC.

This chain joins TRBV14 and TRBJ1-4; no firm D call. CDR3 length: 16 amino acids. Per the germline V gene, CDR1 is SGHDN and CDR2 is FVKESK. V lost 3 bases, J lost 0 bases, and 11 bases lay in between. CDR3 DNA sequence: TGTGCCAGCAGCCATCCCCACAACGCAACTAATGAAAAACTGTTTTTT. Translation: CASSHPHNATNEKLFF.

In its sample, this clone was seen once. The V call is TRBV9, the J call TRBJ2-2; 9 nucleotides align to TRBD1. V was clipped by 1 base and J by 5 bases; unmatched bases: 6. This CDR3 is 16 amino acids long. In germline, CDR1 is SGDLS, CDR2 YYNGEE. The CDR3: CASSVTGTGRTGELFF. The CDR3 nucleotides read TGTGCCAGCAGCGTAACCGGGACAGGGCGGACCGGGGAGCTGTTTTTT. The full variable domain, its missing parts supplied by reference TRBV9 and TRBJ2-2, is DSGVTQTPKHLITATGQRVTLRCSPRSGDLSVYWYQQSLDQGLQFLIQYYNGEERAKGNILERFSAQQFPDLHSELNLSSLELGDSALYFCASSVTGTGRTGELFFGEGSRLTVL.

V is TRBV7-9 and J is TRBJ1-4; D perhaps matches TRBD1 (6 bases). With 5 bases removed from V and 3 bases from J, the gap between germline ends came to 25 bases. The CDR3 consists of 19 residues. CDR1 is SEHNR and CDR2 is FQNEAQ in the germline V gene (reference sequence). In DNA, the CDR3 is TGTGCCAGCAGCCCGACTCAACTTAAAAAGACAGGACCTAATGAAAAACTGTTTTTT. Translating it yields CASSPTQLKKTGPNEKLFF.

This clone came up once. This rearrangement joins TRBV4-3 to TRBJ2-3; the D gene is possibly TRBD1 (5 bases). This CDR3 is built from 18 residues. Germline V gene lookup returns CDR1 LGHNA and CDR2 YSLEER. V lost 0 bases and J lost 4, with 20 bases in between. CDR3 sequence: CASSQDVALYRRSDTQYF. The CDR3 DNA sequence: TGCGCCAGCAGCCAAGATGTGGCGCTATACAGGAGATCAGATACGCAGTATTTT.

The V gene is TRBV5-4, the J gene TRBJ1-6, with 9 nucleotides matching TRBD1. The CDR3 is 20 amino acids. V gave up 1 base and J gave up 1 base; unmatched junction bases: 12. Per the germline V gene, CDR1 is SGHNT and CDR2 is YYREEE (reference sequence). The CDR3 is CASSLYLGQGNRSYNSPLHF. CDR3 sequence (DNA): TGTGCCAGCAGCTTGTATTTGGGACAGGGAAATAGATCCTATAATTCACCCCTCCACTTT. Variable domain in full (rest from reference TRBV5-4 and TRBJ1-6): ETGVTQSPTHLIKTRGQQVTLRCSSQSGHNTVSWYQQALGQGPQFIFQYYREEENGRGNFPPRFSGLQFPNYSSELNVNALELDDSALYLCASSLYLGQGNRSYNSPLHFGNGTRLTVT.

The rearrangement links TRBV30 to TRBJ1-2; maybe TRBD1 (6 bases). Germline lookup yields CDR1 GTSNPN and CDR2 SVGIG (reference sequence). V dropped 8 bases and J dropped 8 bases, with 15 bases sitting between them. The CDR3 consists of 11 residues. CDR3 protein: CAGMNREGYTF. The CDR3 DNA reads TGTGCCGGGATGAACAGGGAGGGCTACACCTTC.

V is TRBV5-6 and J is TRBJ1-2; TRBD1 is a possible D gene (5 bases). CDR1 SGHDT and CDR2 YYEEEE come from the germline V gene. The CDR3 has 16 amino acids. Deletions cut 3 bases from V and 1 base from J, with 16 bases between. DNA of the CDR3: TGTGCCAGCAGCTGGTCGAGATCAGGGATTAACTATGGCTACACCTTC. Translation: CASSWSRSGINYGYTF.

This clone appeared a few times. The chain links TRBV28 to TRBJ2-7; 7 positions agree with TRBD1. CDR3 length equals 14 residues. V shed 2 bases, J shed 5 bases, and the junction held 6 bases outside the gene matches. The germline V gene has CDR1 MDHEN and CDR2 SYDVKM. The CDR3 is CASSLGAGGNEQYF. CDR3 in DNA: TGTGCCAGCAGTTTAGGGGCAGGGGGTAACGAGCAGTACTTC. The full variable domain, rest sourced from reference TRBV28 and TRBJ2-7, is DVKVTQSSRYLVKRTGEKVFLECVQDMDHENMFWYRQDPGLGLRLIYFSYDVKMKEKGDIPEGYSVSREKKERFSLILESASTNQTSMYLCASSLGAGGNEQYFGPGTRLTVT.

The rearrangement joins TRBV11-2 to TRBJ1-5; TRBD1 matches 12 bases. Germline V gene data show CDR1 as SGHAT and CDR2 as FQNNGV. This CDR3 is 18 amino acids long. The trim removed 6 bases at V and 6 bases at J, leaving 15 bases unmatched. DNA of the CDR3: TGTGCCAGCAGTTCTGAGAACGGCGGGACAGGGGGCTGTCAGCCCCAGCATTTT. Translating it yields CASSSENGGTGGCQPQHF.

The V gene is TRBV10-2, the J gene TRBJ1-5; weak D call: TRBD1 (6 bases). The CDR3 contains 13 residues. Germline loops: CDR1 WSHSY, CDR2 SAAADI. V shed 7 bases and J shed 1 base, with 8 bases lying between them. CDR3 region: CASTGQSNQPQHF. The CDR3 DNA is TGCGCCAGCACAGGACAGAGCAATCAGCCCCAGCATTTT.

This chain connects TRBV6-1 to TRBJ1-1; 7 bases line up with TRBD1. From germline, CDR1 is MNHNS and CDR2 SASEGT. The CDR3 sequence is 15 residues long. J gave up 0 bases and V 4 bases, and 5 bases lay outside the gene matches. This CDR3 is CASSGDREMNTEAFF. The CDR3 nucleotides are TGTGCCAGCAGTGGAGACAGGGAGATGAACACTGAAGCTTTCTTT.

This clone was detected only once. The CDR3 is CASSPRRAGTWEQFF. The CDR3 region has the DNA TGTGCCAGTAGTCCACGGAGGGCCGGGACTTGGGAGCAGTTCTTC. The chain combines TRBV19 with TRBJ2-1; maybe TRBD2 (6 bases). This CDR3 has 15 amino acids. CDR1 is LNHDA and CDR2 is SQIVND in the germline V gene (reference sequence). Trimming shortened V by 5 bases and J by 10 bases, and 21 bases separated the two germline ends.

This chain links TRBV7-6 with TRBJ2-3; D may be TRBD1 (5 bases). Germline V CDR1 and CDR2: SGHVS, FNYEAQ. V was trimmed by 3 bases and J by 0 bases, leaving 16 bases between them. The CDR3 loop spans 17 amino acids. CDR3 sequence: CASSFNPRVRSTDTQYF. CDR3 nucleotides: TGTGCCAGCAGCTTTAACCCCAGGGTTCGTAGCACAGATACGCAGTATTTT.

The rearrangement joins TRBV6-1 to TRBJ1-2; 7 nucleotides agree with TRBD1. Germline CDR1 reads MNHNS; CDR2 reads SASEGT. With 2 bases clipped from V and 5 bases from J, the junction kept 11 bases outside the gene matches. This CDR3 has 16 residues. CDR3 protein: CASSEFRQGFSYGYTF. The CDR3 nucleotides read TGTGCCAGCAGTGAATTCAGACAGGGTTTTTCGTATGGCTACACCTTC.

This clone was picked up a small number of times. The chain combines TRBV28 with TRBJ2-7; 7 bases fit TRBD1. The length of the CDR3 is 14 residues. The V gene end was trimmed by 5 bases and the J gene end by 2 bases; junction bases not matched to a gene: 6. CDR1 and CDR2 (germline): MDHEN, SYDVKM. The CDR3 nucleotides are TGTGCCAGCAGTGTCACAGGGGTGACCTACGAGCAGTACTTC. Its translation: CASSVTGVTYEQYF.

This chain uses TRBV7-2 with TRBJ2-7, with 11 bases matching TRBD2. Germline V gene lookup returns CDR1 SGHTA and CDR2 FQGNSA. The V segment lost 1 base and the J segment 2 bases; nucleotides outside the gene matches: 10. The length of the CDR3 is 18 residues. Here the CDR3 reads CASSLDRSGGASTYEQYF. The DNA of the CDR3 is TGTGCCAGCAGCTTAGACCGTAGCGGGGGGGCCTCAACCTACGAGCAGTACTTC.

This clone was observed a single time. The genes are TRBV7-2 and TRBJ1-3; perhaps TRBD1 as D (6 bases). The germline V and J ends were trimmed by 4 bases and 4 bases, with 14 bases remaining between them. The length of the CDR3 is 15 residues. Per the germline V gene, CDR1 is SGHTA and CDR2 is FQGNSA. CDR3 residues: CASSSQGRYGNTIYF. The CDR3 nucleotides read TGTGCCAGCAGCTCCCAGGGGCGGTACGGAAACACCATATATTTT.